The clone carrying this T cell receptor (beta chain) showed up just a few times. Its antigen is currently unknown. The data derive from a study of vaccination and CD4 T cells after COVID-19. Indicated time point: late sampling 161 to 241 days after vaccination in three convalescent patients. Treatment indicated: approximately 11-day PBMC culture with coronavirus spike peptide pools or control peptides (ViraFEST assay). The CDR3 is 13 amino acids. V dropped 1 base and J dropped 4 bases, with 9 bases sitting between them. Germline V lookup: CDR1 DFQATT, CDR2 SNEGSKA (reference sequence). Sequenced with the Oncomine TCR Beta short-read assay was DNA taken from cultured CD4+ T cells. The genomic DNA was obtained from cultured CD4+ T cells by extraction with the QIAamp micro DNA kit. TCRdb independently ran MiXCR on the PCR reads; one entry per CDR3 protein. The data contain over 15,000 distinct CDR3 sequences, about 50% of them singletons.

The starting material was CD4+ T cells from blood, cultured in vitro, obtained about 7 months after SARS-CoV-2 vaccination. The source of this sequence is a human donor who had recovered from COVID-19. This sequence joins TRBV20-1 and TRBJ2-3; D might be TRBD2 (5 bases). Here the CDR3 DNA reads TGCAGTGCTAGAGGAGGGCTGGCAGATACGCAGTATTTT. Translated: CSARGGLADTQYF.